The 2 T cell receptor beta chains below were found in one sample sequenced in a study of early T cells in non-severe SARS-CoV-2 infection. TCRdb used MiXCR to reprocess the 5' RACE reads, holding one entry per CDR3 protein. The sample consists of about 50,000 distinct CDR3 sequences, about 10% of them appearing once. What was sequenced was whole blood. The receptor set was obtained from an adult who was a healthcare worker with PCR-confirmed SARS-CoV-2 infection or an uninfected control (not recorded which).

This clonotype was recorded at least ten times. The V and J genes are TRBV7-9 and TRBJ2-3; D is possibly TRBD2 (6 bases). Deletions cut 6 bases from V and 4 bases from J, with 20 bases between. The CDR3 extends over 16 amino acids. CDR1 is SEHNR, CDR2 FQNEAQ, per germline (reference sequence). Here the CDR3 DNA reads TGTGCCAGCAGGCTATTCGGAGGTGGAGGGGCAGATACGCAGTATTTT. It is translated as CASRLFGGGGADTQYF.

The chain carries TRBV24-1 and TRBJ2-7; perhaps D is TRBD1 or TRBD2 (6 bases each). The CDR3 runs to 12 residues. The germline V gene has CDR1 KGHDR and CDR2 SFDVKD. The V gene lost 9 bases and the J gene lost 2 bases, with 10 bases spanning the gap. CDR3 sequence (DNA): TGTGCCACCGCCGGGGGCCCCTACGAGCAGTACTTC. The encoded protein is CATAGGPYEQYF.